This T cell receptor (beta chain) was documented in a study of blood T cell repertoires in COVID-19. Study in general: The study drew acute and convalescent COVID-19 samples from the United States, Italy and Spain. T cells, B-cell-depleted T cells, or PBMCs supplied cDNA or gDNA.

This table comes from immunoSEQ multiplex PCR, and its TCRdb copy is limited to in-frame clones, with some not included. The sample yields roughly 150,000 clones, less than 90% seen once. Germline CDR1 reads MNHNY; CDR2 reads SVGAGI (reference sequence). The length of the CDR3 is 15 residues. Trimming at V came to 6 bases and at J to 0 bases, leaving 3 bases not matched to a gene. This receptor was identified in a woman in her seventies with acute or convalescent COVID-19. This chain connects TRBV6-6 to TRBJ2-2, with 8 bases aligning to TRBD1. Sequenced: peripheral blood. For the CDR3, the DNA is TGTGCCAGCAGCCCCAGGGGGCCGAACACCGGGGAGCTGTTTTTT. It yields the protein CASSPRGPNTGELFF.